These 8 T cell receptor beta chains share one sample of origin, sequenced in a study of shared T cell receptors in the human thymus. Generated by immunoSEQ multiplex PCR, the TCRdb table keeps only in-frame clones and is missing some. The table shows some 660,000 clones, with approximately 87% occurring only once. The same data also went into a second study, on human thymus T cells.

The sequenced material came from thymocytes. Receptors originate from a boy in the first two years of life with a congenital heart defect.

This sequence joins TRBV10-2 and TRBJ2-7, with D perhaps TRBD2 (5 bases). V shed 6 bases and J shed 0 bases, with 12 bases lying between them. The length of the CDR3 is 14 residues. Per germline, CDR1 WSHSY and CDR2 SAAADI. The CDR3 DNA reads TGCGCCAGCAGGATTACGGGGATCTCCTACGAGCAGTACTTC. Amino acids: CASRITGISYEQYF.

This sequence joins TRBV5-8 and TRBJ2-2, with TRBD2 matching 8 bases. CDR1 is SGHTS and CDR2 is YDEGEE in the germline V gene. After removal of 2 bases from V and 2 bases from J, the junction contained 8 bases not matched to a gene. The CDR3 consists of 17 residues. The CDR3: CASSFYPAGVNTGELFF. Here the CDR3 DNA reads TGTGCCAGCAGCTTTTATCCAGCGGGGGTCAACACCGGGGAGCTGTTTTTT.

The chain links TRBV2 to TRBJ1-2, with D perhaps matching TRBD1 (5 bases). The CDR3 covers 15 residues. Per germline, CDR1 SNHLY and CDR2 FYNNEI. The V end lost 6 bases, the J end lost 2 bases, and 16 bases lay between the germline ends. CDR3 nucleotides: TGTGCCAGCAGCCTCGACTGGACAAGGAACTATGGCTACACCTTC. Residues: CASSLDWTRNYGYTF.

The chain joins TRBV14 to TRBJ2-7, with 8 nucleotides matching TRBD2. Looked up from germline, CDR1 is SGHDN and CDR2 is FVKESK. This CDR3 has 15 residues. After removal of 3 bases from V and 3 bases from J, the junction contained 7 bases not matched to a gene. The CDR3 reads CASSHIAGLVYEQYF. The CDR3, as DNA: TGTGCCAGCAGCCATATAGCGGGATTGGTCTACGAGCAGTACTTC. Combining the CDR3 with reference TRBV14 and TRBJ2-7 gives the whole variable domain EAGVTQFPSHSVIEKGQTVTLRCDPISGHDNLYWYRRVMGKEIKFLLHFVKESKQDESGMPNNRFLAERTGGTYSTLKVQPAELEDSGVYFCASSHIAGLVYEQYFGPGTRLTVT.

The rearrangement uses TRBV6-5 and TRBJ2-7, with D possibly TRBD2 on 6 matching bases. Germline V lookup: CDR1 MNHEY, CDR2 SVGAGI. The length of the CDR3 is 16 residues. With 4 bases removed from V and 0 bases from J, the gap between germline ends came to 16 bases. The CDR3 region is CASSSYSGVSSYEQYF. DNA for the CDR3: TGTGCCAGCAGTTCCTACTCGGGGGTGAGCTCCTACGAGCAGTACTTC.

V gene TRBV4-3 combines with J gene TRBJ1-2; D remains unclear. Germline CDR1 reads LGHNA; CDR2 reads YSLEER. V was clipped by 2 bases and J by 6 bases, with 19 bases between them. The CDR3 consists of 16 residues. Here the CDR3 reads CASSQRAPKRENGYTF. Written as DNA, the CDR3 is TGCGCCAGCAGCCAAAGAGCCCCCAAGAGGGAGAATGGCTACACCTTC.

This clone was detected only once. The rearrangement uses TRBV18 and TRBJ2-3; no clear D. The ends were cut back, 3 bases at V and 0 bases at J, with 4 bases in the middle. CDR3 length: 13 amino acids. Looked up from germline, CDR1 is KGHSH and CDR2 is LQKENI. CDR3 coding DNA: TGTGCCAGCTCACCGGGCAGCACAGATACGCAGTATTTT. Translated: CASSPGSTDTQYF.

The DNA of the CDR3 is TGTGCCAGCACCCGGGACAGGGGTTCCCTTGTTAACTATGGCTACACCTTC. This translates into CASTRDRGSLVNYGYTF. This chain joins TRBV28 and TRBJ1-2, with 10 bases identical to TRBD1. The CDR3 loop spans 17 amino acids. V lost 7 bases and J lost 1; bases outside the gene matches: 12. Germline CDR1 reads MDHEN; CDR2 reads SYDVKM.